Below are 28 T cell receptor beta chains sequenced from a single sample in a study of blood T cell repertoires in COVID-19. This table comes from immunoSEQ multiplex PCR, and its TCRdb copy is limited to in-frame clones, with some not included. The sample has just over 300,000 clones, roughly 88% seen once; the top ten hold about 2%. Sequences were obtained from PBMCs or T cells enriched from blood (not recorded which). The receptor source for this set is a man under 40 who had recovered from COVID-19.

The chain has TRBV3-1 (or the pseudogene TRBV3-2) and TRBJ1-1; D not certain. Germline V gene lookup returns CDR1 LGHDT and CDR2 YNNKEL (reference sequence). This CDR3 comprises 17 residues. The V end lost 4 bases, the J end lost 1 base, and 19 bases lay between the germline ends. This chain's CDR3 is CASSPQFYASGNTEAFF. The CDR3 DNA sequence: TGTGCCAGCAGCCCCCAATTCTATGCCTCAGGGAACACTGAAGCTTTCTTT.

CDR3 bases: TGTGCCAGCTCGAACCCGGGACAGTACGAGCAGTACTTC. Translated, it gives CASSNPGQYEQYF. The chain has TRBV18 and TRBJ2-7; 7 bases fit TRBD1. Losses at the gene ends were 6 bases for V and 4 bases for J; bases not matched to a gene: 6. The CDR3 has 13 residues. Germline V gives CDR1 KGHSH, CDR2 LQKENI.

V is TRBV2 and J is TRBJ1-2; 9 positions match TRBD1. Trimming took 10 bases from V and 1 from J; bases not matched to a gene: 7. Germline V lookup: CDR1 SNHLY, CDR2 FYNNEI. The CDR3 sequence is 14 residues long. Here the CDR3 DNA reads TGTGCCATAAATTCGGGACAGGGTAACTATGGCTACACCTTC. Translated, it gives CAINSGQGNYGYTF.

A remark on this clone: This sample also contains other DNA sequences that code for the same CDR3. The V call is TRBV18, the J call TRBJ1-1, with a tentative D call TRBD1 (5 bases). CDR1 is KGHSH, CDR2 LQKENI, per germline. V was shortened by 3 bases and J by 1 base, with 9 bases between the two germline ends. The CDR3 loop spans 14 amino acids. For the CDR3, the DNA is TGTGCCAGCTCACCCCAGGGAGGGAACACTGAAGCTTTCTTT. Its protein product is CASSPQGGNTEAFF.

The J gene is TRBJ1-3, the V gene TRBV6-5; no firm D call. The germline gives CDR1 MNHEY, CDR2 SVGAGI. The length of the CDR3 is 16 residues. V was shortened by 2 bases and J by 3 bases, with 14 bases between the two germline ends. This CDR3 reads CASSYKAGFSGNTIYF. The DNA of the CDR3 is TGTGCCAGCAGTTACAAGGCGGGGTTTAGTGGAAACACCATATATTTT.

This rearrangement joins TRBV10-1 to TRBJ2-3; 9 positions match TRBD2. The germline gives CDR1 WNHNN, CDR2 SYGVQD (reference sequence). The CDR3 has 15 amino acids. V lost 2 bases, J lost 2 bases, and 2 bases stayed unmatched. CDR3 protein: CASSEGGGVTDTQYF. The CDR3 DNA reads as TGCGCCAGCAGTGAGGGCGGGGGGGTCACAGATACGCAGTATTTT.

The chain is built from TRBV19 and TRBJ1-4; D not resolved. The CDR3 covers 19 residues. The V gene's germline CDR1 is LNHDA and CDR2 SQIVND (reference sequence). Trimming took off 3 bases at V and 0 bases at J, with 20 bases between the two ends. As DNA, the CDR3 is TGTGCCAGTAGTATTGGACTCAATTTCTACCTAACAACTAATGAAAAACTGTTTTTT. Protein sequence: CASSIGLNFYLTTNEKLFF.

This clone is a singleton in its sample. The CDR3 DNA reads as TGTGCCAGCAGCTCCGGGACAGGGGGCACCGGAGGAGAAAAACTGTTTTTT. Translated, it gives CASSSGTGGTGGEKLFF. J is TRBJ1-4 and V is TRBV5-4, with 12 bases aligning to TRBD1. Germline CDR1 reads SGHNT; CDR2 reads YYREEE (reference sequence). V gave up 3 bases and J gave up 8 bases; unmatched junction bases: 11. The CDR3 extends over 17 amino acids.

As concerns this clone: At one boundary the junction diverges from the germline segment, which might be a read error. The genes are TRBV12-3 or TRBV12-4 and TRBJ2-4, with D hard to call. The CDR3 loop spans 12 amino acids. Here the CDR3 reads CASSLGPSTGSF. The CDR3 DNA follows: TGTGCCAGCAGCTTGGGCCCTTCGACCGGCAGTTTC.

This clone occurred once. V and J are TRBV29-1 and TRBJ2-5, with D unclear. Germline V CDR1 and CDR2: SQVTM, ANQGSEA. The CDR3 totals 13 residues. Trimming removed 6 bases from V and 4 bases from J, with 15 bases in between. Written as DNA, the CDR3 is TGCAGCGTCAGGCCCCCTGGAAGAGAGACCCAGTACTTC. This gives the protein CSVRPPGRETQYF.

The rearrangement uses TRBV5-4 and TRBJ2-3, with 9 bases aligning to TRBD1. Trimming cost V 6 bases and J 0 bases; bases outside gene matches: 5. Germline V gene data show CDR1 as SGHNT and CDR2 as YYREEE (reference sequence). CDR3 length: 15 amino acids. CDR3 in amino acids: CASTRQGGSTDTQYF. CDR3 nucleotide sequence: TGTGCCAGCACCCGACAGGGGGGAAGCACAGATACGCAGTATTTT.

The rearrangement uses TRBV2 and TRBJ2-1; a weak D match, TRBD2 (7 bases). With 9 bases removed from V and 0 bases from J, the gap between germline ends came to 21 bases. Germline values: CDR1 SNHLY, CDR2 FYNNEI. CDR3 size: 17 residues. CDR3 sequence reads: CARQGNREGSSYNEQFF. DNA of the CDR3: TGTGCCAGGCAAGGAAACAGGGAGGGAAGCTCCTACAATGAGCAGTTCTTC.

The gene calls are TRBV10-3 and TRBJ1-2; 7 bases are shared with TRBD1. The CDR3 consists of 13 residues. CDR1 ENHRY and CDR2 SYGVKD come from the germline V gene. V dropped 4 bases and J dropped 4; count of bases not matched to a gene: 3. CDR3 amino acids: CAISAGQSYGYTF. The CDR3 DNA sequence: TGTGCCATCAGTGCGGGACAGTCCTATGGCTACACCTTC.

The chain has TRBV7-9 and TRBJ2-7; D not resolved. With 5 bases removed from V and 4 bases from J, the gap between germline ends came to 9 bases. This CDR3 has 12 amino acids. CDR1 is SEHNR, CDR2 FQNEAQ, per germline (reference sequence). This CDR3 is CASSPHKYEQYF. In nucleotides, the CDR3 is TGTGCCAGCAGCCCGCACAAATACGAGCAGTACTTC.

This clone appeared a few times. The rearrangement joins TRBV18 to TRBJ1-5; a weak D match, TRBD1 (5 bases). The V gene's germline CDR1 is KGHSH and CDR2 LQKENI. The CDR3 is 14 amino acids. V lost 5 bases to trimming and J lost 0 bases, with 8 bases between them. CDR3 protein: CASSETDSNQPQHF. CDR3 nucleotides: TGTGCCAGCTCAGAGACAGATAGCAATCAGCCCCAGCATTTT.

V is TRBV5-1 and J is TRBJ1-2, with a weak D call TRBD1 (5 bases). This CDR3 contains 15 residues. CDR1 and CDR2 (germline): SGHRS, YFSETQ. V gave up 0 bases and J gave up 2 bases, with 11 bases separating them. The CDR3 reads CASSLDGQPNYGYTF. The CDR3 DNA reads as TGCGCCAGCAGCTTGGACGGACAACCGAACTATGGCTACACCTTC.

The CDR3 DNA sequence: TGTGCCACCAGCGATACGGGGAGGGGCGCGGTGGATCAGCCCCAGCATTTT. It yields the protein CATSDTGRGAVDQPQHF. This chain links TRBV24-1 with TRBJ1-5, with D perhaps matching TRBD1 (5 bases). This CDR3 region has 17 residues. V gave up 7 bases and J gave up 5 bases, with 23 bases separating them. CDR1 is KGHDR, CDR2 SFDVKD, per germline.

The chain employs TRBV5-1 and TRBJ2-1; 14 bases align to TRBD2. V lost 5 bases, J lost 7 bases, and 8 bases stayed unmatched. CDR3 size: 16 residues. Per the germline V gene, CDR1 is SGHRS and CDR2 is YFSETQ. The CDR3 DNA reads TGCGCCAGCAGATCGGGACTAGCGGGGGAAGGTAATGAGCAGTTCTTC. This codes for CASRSGLAGEGNEQFF.

The chain carries TRBV11-2 and TRBJ1-1; D gene unclear. CDR1 is SGHAT and CDR2 is FQNNGV in the germline V gene. Trimming removed 4 bases from V and 3 bases from J, with 18 bases in between. CDR3 length: 16 amino acids. The CDR3 sequence is CASSYSPLRWDTEAFF. The DNA for the CDR3 is TGTGCCAGCAGCTACAGTCCCCTCAGATGGGACACTGAAGCTTTCTTT.

This clone occurred once. J is TRBJ2-3 and V is TRBV5-4, with D unclear. The CDR3 is made up of 14 amino acids. Trimming took off 4 bases at V and 4 bases at J, with 13 bases between the two ends. CDR1 is SGHNT and CDR2 is YYREEE in the germline V gene (reference sequence). DNA of the CDR3: TGTGCCAGCAGCCCCGCACCCGGAGCAGATACGCAGTATTTT. Encoded protein: CASSPAPGADTQYF.

This clone was seen a handful of times. The V gene is TRBV2, the J gene TRBJ1-3; D is perhaps TRBD1 (5 bases). CDR1 SNHLY and CDR2 FYNNEI come from the germline V gene. V lost 6 bases to trimming and J lost 1 base, with 10 bases between them. This CDR3 has 14 amino acids. The CDR3 DNA reads as TGTGCCAGCAGCAGGGCACTATCTGGAAACACCATATATTTT. It is translated as CASSRALSGNTIYF.

This rearrangement joins TRBV5-6 to TRBJ2-3, with D possibly TRBD1 on 6 matching bases. The CDR3 is made up of 14 amino acids. Trimming took 0 bases from V and 1 from J, leaving 6 bases between them. The germline gives CDR1 SGHDT, CDR2 YYEEEE. CDR3 DNA: TGTGCCAGCAGCTTGGGGGGGCGCACAGATACGCAGTATTTT. Its protein is CASSLGGRTDTQYF.

The rearrangement links TRBV9 to TRBJ2-1; 14 bases are shared with TRBD2. The CDR3 covers 18 residues. Trimming removed 0 bases from V and 3 bases from J; junction bases left unmatched: 5. From germline, CDR1 is SGDLS and CDR2 YYNGEE. The DNA of the CDR3 is TGTGCCAGCAGCGTAGATAGGGGACTAGCGGGAGTCTACAATGAGCAGTTCTTC. This sequence encodes CASSVDRGLAGVYNEQFF. Based on the CDR3 plus reference TRBV9 and TRBJ2-1, the full variable domain is DSGVTQTPKHLITATGQRVTLRCSPRSGDLSVYWYQQSLDQGLQFLIQYYNGEERAKGNILERFSAQQFPDLHSELNLSSLELGDSALYFCASSVDRGLAGVYNEQFFGPGTRLTVL.

This chain uses TRBV15 with TRBJ2-4; 10 bases agree with TRBD1. The CDR3 has 16 amino acids. CDR1 is LNHNV and CDR2 is YYDKDF in the germline V gene (reference sequence). Trimming cost V 3 bases and J 6 bases; bases outside gene matches: 8. CDR3 in amino acids: CATSRETGGSGNIQYF. CDR3 DNA: TGTGCCACCAGCAGGGAGACAGGGGGCTCTGGAAACATTCAGTACTTC.

The V call is TRBV19, the J call TRBJ1-6; possible D gene TRBD1, 5 bases. Germline CDR1 reads LNHDA; CDR2 reads SQIVND (reference sequence). This CDR3 is built from 13 residues. Trimming took 8 bases from V and 8 from J, leaving 13 bases between them. CDR3 DNA sequence: TGTGCCAGTTCACAACGGGGGGATTCACCCCTCCACTTT. Its protein product is CASSQRGDSPLHF.

This sequence joins TRBV27 and TRBJ2-2; TRBD1 is a possible D gene (6 bases). The CDR3 runs 15 residues. The germline gives CDR1 MNHEY, CDR2 SMNVEV (reference sequence). Trimming cost V 6 bases and J 1 base, with 12 bases left between them. The CDR3 protein is CASSTTGGNTGELFF. In nucleotides, the CDR3 is TGTGCCAGCAGCACGACAGGCGGGAACACCGGGGAGCTGTTTTTT.

This chain connects TRBV9 to TRBJ2-2; D is perhaps TRBD2 (7 bases). Germline values: CDR1 SGDLS, CDR2 YYNGEE. V was clipped by 3 bases and J by 7 bases, with 16 bases between them. CDR3 size: 15 residues. This chain's CDR3 is CASSAGGLGIGELFF. In DNA form, the CDR3 reads TGTGCCAGCAGCGCCGGGGGGCTCGGGATCGGGGAGCTGTTTTTT.

The J gene is TRBJ2-3, the V gene TRBV6-5; 9 nucleotides agree with TRBD1. This CDR3 comprises 14 residues. Trimming cost V 5 bases and J 9 bases; bases outside gene matches: 9. From germline, CDR1 is MNHEY and CDR2 SVGAGI. The CDR3 spells CASSSSGTGNTQYF. CDR3 DNA sequence: TGTGCCAGCAGTAGTTCCGGGACAGGGAACACGCAGTATTTT.